This T cell receptor beta chain is drawn from a study of molecular identifiers for immune sequencing clone quantification. TCRdb ran MiXCR on the PCR reads and lists one entry per CDR3 protein. The sample includes some 590,000 distinct CDR3 sequences, roughly 23% of them seen just once. Study-wide results and limits: More than 98% of effector molecules, versus under 1% of naive-cell molecules, belonged to clones above 20 RNA copies.

This clonotype has only a few counts. Its antigen remains unknown. The CDR3 length is 16 residues. Trimming shortened V by 0 bases and J by 8 bases, and 17 bases separated the two germline ends. Germline V gives CDR1 MGHRA, CDR2 YSYEKL. The chain is built from TRBV4-1 and TRBJ1-5; TRBD1 might be the D (6 bases). The TCR originated in a human donor in good health. Some libraries in this study had Jurkat cell RNA spiked in. The sample taken for sequencing was naive CD8+ T cells from blood, with Jurkat cell RNA spiked in. The subset was: FACS-sorted CD8+CD4-CCR7+CD45RA+ naive T cells. CDR3 bases: TGCGCCAGCAGCCAAGAGCCAGGGGATTTTGTTGAGCCCCAGCATTTT. It encodes CASSQEPGDFVEPQHF.